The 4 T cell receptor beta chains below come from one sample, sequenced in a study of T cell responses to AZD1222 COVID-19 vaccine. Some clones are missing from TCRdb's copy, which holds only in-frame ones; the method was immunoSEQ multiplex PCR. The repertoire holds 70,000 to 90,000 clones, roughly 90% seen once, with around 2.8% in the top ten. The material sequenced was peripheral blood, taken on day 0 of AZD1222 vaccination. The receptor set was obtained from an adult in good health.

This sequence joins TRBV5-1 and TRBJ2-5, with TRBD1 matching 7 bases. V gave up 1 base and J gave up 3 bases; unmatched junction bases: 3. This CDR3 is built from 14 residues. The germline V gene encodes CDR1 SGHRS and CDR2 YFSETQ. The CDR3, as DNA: TGCGCCAGCAGCTTGATAGACAGGGAAGAGACCCAGTACTTC. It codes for CASSLIDREETQYF.

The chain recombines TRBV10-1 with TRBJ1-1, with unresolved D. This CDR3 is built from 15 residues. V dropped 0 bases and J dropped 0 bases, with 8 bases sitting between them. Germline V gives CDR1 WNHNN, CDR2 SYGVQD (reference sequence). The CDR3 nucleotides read TGCGCCAGCAGTGAGTCGAGGGTCATGAACACTGAAGCTTTCTTT. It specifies CASSESRVMNTEAFF.

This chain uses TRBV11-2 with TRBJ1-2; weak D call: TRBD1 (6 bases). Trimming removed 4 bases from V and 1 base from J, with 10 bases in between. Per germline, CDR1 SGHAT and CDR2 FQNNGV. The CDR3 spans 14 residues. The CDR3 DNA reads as TGTGCCAGCAGCTGGACAGACCTTAACTATGGCTACACCTTC. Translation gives CASSWTDLNYGYTF.

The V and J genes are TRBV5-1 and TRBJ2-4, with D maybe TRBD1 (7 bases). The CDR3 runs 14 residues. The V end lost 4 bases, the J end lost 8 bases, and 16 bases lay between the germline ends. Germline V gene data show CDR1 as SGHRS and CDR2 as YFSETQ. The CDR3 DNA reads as TGCGCCAGCAGCAAGGACAGGCCGGGGGACATTCAGTACTTC. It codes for CASSKDRPGDIQYF.